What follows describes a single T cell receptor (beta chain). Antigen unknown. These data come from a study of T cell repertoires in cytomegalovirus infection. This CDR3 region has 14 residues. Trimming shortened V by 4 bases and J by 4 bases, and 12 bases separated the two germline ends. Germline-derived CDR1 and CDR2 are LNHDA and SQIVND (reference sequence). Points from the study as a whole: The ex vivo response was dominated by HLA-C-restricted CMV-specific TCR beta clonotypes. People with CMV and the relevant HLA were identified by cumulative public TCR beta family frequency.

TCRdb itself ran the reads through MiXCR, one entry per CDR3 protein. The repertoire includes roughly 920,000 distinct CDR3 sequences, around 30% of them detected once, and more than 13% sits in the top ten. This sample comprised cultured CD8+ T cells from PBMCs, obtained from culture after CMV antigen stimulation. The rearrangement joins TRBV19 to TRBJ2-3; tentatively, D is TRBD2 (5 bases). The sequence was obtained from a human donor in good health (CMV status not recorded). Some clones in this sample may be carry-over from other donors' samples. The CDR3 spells CASSNVFGADTQYF. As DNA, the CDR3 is TGTGCCAGTAGTAATGTTTTCGGGGCAGATACGCAGTATTTT.